This TCR beta chain comes out of a study of cytomegalovirus exposure and HLA in healthy donors. This PCR relied on a set of 60 Vbeta primers and 13 Jbeta primers. Some clones are missing from TCRdb's copy, which holds only in-frame ones; the method was immunoSEQ multiplex PCR. The sample contains 95,000 to 100,000 clones, 75% of which appear only once. This sequence originates from a man aged 45-65 years in good health and CMV-seronegative. The sequencing sample was made of PBMCs.

The DNA for the CDR3 is TGTGCCAGCAGCTTAGACGGGACAGGGATAACCGATGGCTACACCTTC. Protein: CASSLDGTGITDGYTF. The V and J genes are TRBV7-2 and TRBJ1-2, with 9 bases that match TRBD1. Trimming took 1 base from V and 6 from J; bases not matched to a gene: 9. Germline loops: CDR1 SGHTA, CDR2 FQGNSA. The CDR3 contains 16 residues.